This record concerns one T cell receptor beta chain sequence. No antigen is known for it. The sample comes from a study of cytomegalovirus exposure and HLA in healthy donors. Study-level findings and limits: The classifier reportedly diagnosed cytomegalovirus status with high specificity and sensitivity. As a later analysis showed, a missense DCLRE1C variant was linked to trimming of TCR beta V- and J-genes. The majority of CMV-associated TCR beta chains were reported as apparently HLA-restricted in a later analysis. Rarity held for most TCR sequences, but there were some public TCRs that occurred in many donors.

CDR1 and CDR2 from the germline V gene are SGHAT and FQDESV (reference sequence). CDR3 length: 16 residues. V lost 4 bases, J lost 0 bases, and 5 bases stayed unmatched. Primers: 60 Vbeta forward and 13 Jbeta reverse. Clones were read by immunoSEQ multiplex PCR, and TCRdb kept only the in-frame ones, dropping some. The repertoire holds some 100,000 clones, with about 67% as singletons. Sequenced input: PBMCs. The chain uses TRBV11-1 and TRBJ2-3; 9 bases are a match to TRBD1. This sequence was found in a woman aged 18-29 years in good health and CMV-seropositive. As DNA, the CDR3 is TGTGCCAGCAGCTCAGACAGGGGGTATAGCACAGATACGCAGTATTTT. Translated, it gives CASSSDRGYSTDTQYF.